One sample yielded the 7 T cell receptor beta chains listed below, sequenced in a study of T cells in Graves' hyperthyroidism and ophthalmopathy. Regions amplified from RNA transcripts were the TCR beta CDR3 regions. The TCR CDR3 was amplified in a first-round RT-PCR using the HTBI primer set. TCRdb recomputed calls from the multiplex PCR reads with MiXCR, one row per CDR3 protein. Of roughly 500,000 distinct CDR3 sequences listed, 40% to 50% were seen once; the top ten hold 44%. What was sequenced was peripheral blood or thyroid tissue (not recorded which). The receptor set was obtained from an adult woman with Graves' disease, either hyperthyroidism or ophthalmopathy (not recorded which).

This clonotype was recorded a few times. The gene calls are TRBV2 and TRBJ1-5; weak D call: TRBD1 (6 bases). Trimming removed 3 bases from V and 7 bases from J, with 19 bases in between. The germline gives CDR1 SNHLY, CDR2 FYNNEI. This CDR3 comprises 16 residues. CDR3 sequence (DNA): TGTGCCAGCAGTGAGAGGGCAGTCAGGGGAGGACAGCCCCAGCATTTT. Encoded protein: CASSERAVRGGQPQHF. Full variable domain (missing parts from reference TRBV2 and TRBJ1-5): EPEVTQTPSHQVTQMGQEVILRCVPISNHLYFYWYRQILGQKVEFLVSFYNNEISEKSEIFDDQFSVERPDGSNFTLKIRSTKLEDSAMYFCASSERAVRGGQPQHFGDGTRLSIL.

The chain links TRBV29-1 to TRBJ1-4; no definite D call. The CDR3 loop spans 10 amino acids. V lost 7 bases to trimming and J lost 7 bases, with 7 bases between them. Germline V gives CDR1 SQVTM, CDR2 ANQGSEA. CDR3: CSGRGEKLFF. CDR3 in DNA: TGCAGCGGCCGGGGTGAAAAACTGTTTTTT.

In its sample, this clonotype was seen many times. The genes are TRBV2 and TRBJ2-5; no definite D call. There are 14 residues in the CDR3. Trimming cost V 3 bases and J 5 bases, with 13 bases left between them. Germline V CDR1 and CDR2: SNHLY, FYNNEI. CDR3 in DNA: TGTGCCAGCAGTGAGGGAATAGCTCGCGAGACCCAGTACTTC. This gives the protein CASSEGIARETQYF.

The chain employs TRBV14 and TRBJ1-1; D might be TRBD1 (5 bases). The V gene lost 4 bases and the J gene lost 1 base, with 13 bases spanning the gap. Germline-derived CDR1 and CDR2 are SGHDN and FVKESK. The CDR3 length is 15 residues. The CDR3 reads CASSLGWGRNTEAFF. In DNA, the CDR3 is TGTGCCAGCAGCCTTGGTTGGGGACGGAACACTGAAGCTTTCTTT.

This clonotype turned up a few times. The gene calls are TRBV20-1 and TRBJ1-6; D is perhaps TRBD1 (5 bases). The germline CDR1 and CDR2 sequences are DFQATT and SNEGSKA (reference sequence). Trimming pared 0 bases from V and 7 bases from J, leaving 10 bases between. The length of the CDR3 is 14 residues. The CDR3: CSARDQGDNSPLHF. The CDR3 region has the DNA TGCAGTGCTAGAGATCAAGGGGACAATTCACCCCTCCACTTT.

This chain links TRBV20-1 with TRBJ1-4; 8 bases line up with TRBD1. V shed 1 base, J shed 6 bases, and the junction held 4 bases outside the gene matches. From germline, CDR1 is DFQATT and CDR2 SNEGSKA (reference sequence). The CDR3 is made up of 14 amino acids. DNA of the CDR3: TGCAGTGCTAGAGTTGACAGGGGTTATGAAAAACTGTTTTTT. Protein: CSARVDRGYEKLFF.

In its sample, this clonotype was seen many times. In DNA, the CDR3 is TGTGCCAGCAGCCTCACAGGGGGTGAGCGCAATCAGCCCCAGCATTTT. Its translation is CASSLTGGERNQPQHF. V is TRBV11-2 and J is TRBJ1-5; the match to TRBD1 covers 8 bases. The germline V gene encodes CDR1 SGHAT and CDR2 FQNNGV. Trimming at V came to 5 bases and at J to 2 bases, leaving 8 bases not matched to a gene. The CDR3 is 16 residues long.